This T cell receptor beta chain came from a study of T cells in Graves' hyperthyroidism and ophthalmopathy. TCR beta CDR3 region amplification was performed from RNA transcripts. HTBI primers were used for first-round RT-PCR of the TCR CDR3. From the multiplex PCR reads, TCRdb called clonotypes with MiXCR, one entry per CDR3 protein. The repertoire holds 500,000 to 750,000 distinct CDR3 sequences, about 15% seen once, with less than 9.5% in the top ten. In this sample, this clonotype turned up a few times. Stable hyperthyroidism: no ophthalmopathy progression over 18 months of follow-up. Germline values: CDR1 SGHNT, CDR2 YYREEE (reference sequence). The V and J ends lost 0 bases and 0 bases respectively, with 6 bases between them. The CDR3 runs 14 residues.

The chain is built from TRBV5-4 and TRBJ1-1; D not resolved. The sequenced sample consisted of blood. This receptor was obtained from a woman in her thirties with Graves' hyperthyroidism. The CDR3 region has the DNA TGTGCCAGCAGCTTGGATTGGATGAACACTGAAGCTTTCTTT. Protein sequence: CASSLDWMNTEAFF.